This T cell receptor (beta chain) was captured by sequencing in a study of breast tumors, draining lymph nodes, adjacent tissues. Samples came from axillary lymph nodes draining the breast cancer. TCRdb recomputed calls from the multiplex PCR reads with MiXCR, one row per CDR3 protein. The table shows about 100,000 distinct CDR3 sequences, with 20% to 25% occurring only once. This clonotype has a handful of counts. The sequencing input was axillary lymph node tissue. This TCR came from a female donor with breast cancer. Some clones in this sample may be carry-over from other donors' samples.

The CDR3 DNA is TGTGCCAGCAGCCGGACTAGTCCCTCCTACAATGAGCAGTTCTTC. This gives the protein CASSRTSPSYNEQFF. V and J are TRBV3-1 and TRBJ2-1; 7 bases are a match to TRBD2. The CDR3 loop spans 15 amino acids. J was trimmed by 0 bases and V by 4 bases; bases with no gene match: 3. The germline CDR1 and CDR2 sequences are LGHDT and YNNKEL (reference sequence).